The 10 T cell receptor beta chains in this list originate from one sample, sequenced in a study of T-cell memory formation after mild COVID-19. TCRdb redid the calling of the 5' RACE reads with MiXCR, one entry per CDR3 protein. The sample has a few hundred thousand distinct CDR3 sequences, 20% to 30% seen once; the top ten hold around 8.1%. Sample: PBMCs or a T cell subset sorted from them (not recorded which). All receptors come from an adult woman who had mild COVID-19 (a few samples of this study predate the infection). Cell type and time point are not known.

CDR3 in DNA: TGCGCCAGCAGGTGGACTAGCGGGAGCCCGGGCTACAATGAGCAGTTCTTC. Its translation: CASRWTSGSPGYNEQFF. The rearrangement joins TRBV5-1 to TRBJ2-1, with 13 bases fitting TRBD2. J lost 3 bases, V lost 5 bases, and 8 bases had no gene match. This CDR3 is 17 amino acids long. Germline CDR1 SGHRS, CDR2 YFSETQ.

This clonotype was recorded once. The gene calls are TRBV7-9 and TRBJ2-7, with D maybe TRBD2 (6 bases). Trimming shortened V by 5 bases and J by 4 bases, and 12 bases separated the two germline ends. Per germline, CDR1 SEHNR and CDR2 FQNEAQ (reference sequence). This CDR3 is 13 amino acids long. The chain's CDR3 is CASSPQAGYEQYF. Written as DNA, the CDR3 is TGTGCCAGCAGCCCGCAGGCGGGGTACGAGCAGTACTTC.

The rearrangement joins TRBV5-1 to TRBJ2-3; TRBD2 matches at 10 bases. Germline V gene data show CDR1 as SGHRS and CDR2 as YFSETQ. The V and J ends lost 5 bases and 2 bases, in that order; junction bases with no gene match: 2. The CDR3 totals 14 residues. CDR3 sequence (DNA): TGCGCCAGCAGTGGGACTAGCGTCACAGATACGCAGTATTTT. Translation gives CASSGTSVTDTQYF.

The chain has TRBV4-2 and TRBJ2-2; 12 bases fit TRBD2. The V gene's germline CDR1 is LGHNA and CDR2 YNFKEQ. V lost 1 base, J lost 4 bases, and 10 bases stayed unmatched. The CDR3 length is 19 residues. CDR3 sequence: CASSQGALAGGPGTGELFF. The CDR3, as DNA: TGTGCCAGCAGCCAAGGAGCGCTAGCGGGAGGGCCGGGCACCGGGGAGCTGTTTTTT.

V and J are TRBV24-1 and TRBJ1-2; TRBD1 aligns across 7 bases. The CDR3 consists of 14 residues. After removal of 3 bases from V and 2 bases from J, the junction contained 2 bases not matched to a gene. CDR1 is KGHDR, CDR2 SFDVKD, per germline. The CDR3 bases are TGTGCCACCAGTGATCGGACAGGAAACTATGGCTACACCTTC. Amino acids: CATSDRTGNYGYTF.

J is TRBJ2-1 and V is TRBV4-3; 8 bases fit TRBD2. Germline CDR1 is LGHNA and CDR2 is YSLEER. Trimming cost V 4 bases and J 6 bases; bases outside gene matches: 14. The CDR3 spans 17 residues. The CDR3: CASSPSGAAGLVNEQFF. The DNA for the CDR3 is TGCGCCAGCAGCCCGTCGGGGGCCGCGGGACTAGTCAATGAGCAGTTCTTC.

The chain couples TRBV24-1 to TRBJ1-5; possibly TRBD1 for D (6 bases). The ends were cut back, 4 bases at V and 5 bases at J, with 14 bases in the middle. The germline CDR1 and CDR2 sequences are KGHDR and SFDVKD. The CDR3 has 15 amino acids. The CDR3 DNA reads TGTGCCACCAGTGAGGTCGGGGGCGAGGATCAGCCCCAGCATTTT. Translating it yields CATSEVGGEDQPQHF.

This clonotype showed up just a few times. The chain's CDR3 is CASSLFGQLLNEQFF. As DNA, the CDR3 is TGTGCCAGCAGCTTGTTTGGACAATTACTCAATGAGCAGTTCTTC. This rearrangement joins TRBV5-6 to TRBJ2-1; D perhaps matches TRBD1 (5 bases). V lost 1 base and J 6 bases, leaving 14 bases between the germline ends. This CDR3 comprises 15 residues. Germline CDR1 reads SGHDT; CDR2 reads YYEEEE.

This clonotype was picked up a small number of times. The chain links TRBV5-4 to TRBJ2-4, with D possibly being TRBD1 or TRBD2 (6 bases each). Germline V gene data show CDR1 as SGHNT and CDR2 as YYREEE (reference sequence). The CDR3 covers 14 residues. Deletions cut 4 bases from V and 3 bases from J, with 11 bases between. Here the CDR3 DNA reads TGTGCCAGCAGCAAGGAGGGGGTCAAAAACATTCAGTACTTC. This codes for CASSKEGVKNIQYF.

This rearrangement joins TRBV5-5 to TRBJ1-5; possibly TRBD1 for D (6 bases). This CDR3 contains 13 residues. V shed 4 bases and J shed 6 bases, with 11 bases lying between them. The germline V gene encodes CDR1 SGHKS and CDR2 YYEKEE (reference sequence). CDR3 coding DNA: TGTGCCAGCAGCGTAGGGGGAGGTCAGCCCCAGCATTTT. It specifies CASSVGGGQPQHF.